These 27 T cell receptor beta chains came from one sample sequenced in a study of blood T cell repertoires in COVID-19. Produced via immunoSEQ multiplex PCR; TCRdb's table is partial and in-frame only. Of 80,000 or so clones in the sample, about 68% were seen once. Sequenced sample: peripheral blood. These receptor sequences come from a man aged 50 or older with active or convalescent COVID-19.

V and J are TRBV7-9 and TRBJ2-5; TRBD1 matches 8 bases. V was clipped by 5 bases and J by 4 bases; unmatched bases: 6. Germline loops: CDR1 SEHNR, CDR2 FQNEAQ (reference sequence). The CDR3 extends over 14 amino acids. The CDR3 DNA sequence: TGTGCCAGCAGCGACCCAGGGGGCGGAGAGACCCAGTACTTC. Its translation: CASSDPGGGETQYF. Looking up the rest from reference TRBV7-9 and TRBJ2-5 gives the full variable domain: DTGVSQNPRHKITKRGQNVTFRCDPISEHNRLYWYRQTLGQGPEFLTYFQNEAQLEKSRLLSDRFSAERPKGSFSTLEIQRTEQGDSAMYLCASSDPGGGETQYFGPGTRLLVL.

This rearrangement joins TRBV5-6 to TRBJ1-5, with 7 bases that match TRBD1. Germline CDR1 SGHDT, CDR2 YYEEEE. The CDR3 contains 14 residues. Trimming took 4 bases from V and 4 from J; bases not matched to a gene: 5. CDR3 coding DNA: TGTGCCAGCAGCCCCCGACAGGGAAATCAGCCCCAGCATTTT. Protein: CASSPRQGNQPQHF.

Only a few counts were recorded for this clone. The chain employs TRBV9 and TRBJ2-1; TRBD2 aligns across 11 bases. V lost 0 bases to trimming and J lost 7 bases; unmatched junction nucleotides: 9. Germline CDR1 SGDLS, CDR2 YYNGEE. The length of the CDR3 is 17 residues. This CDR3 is CASSVATSGMGENEQFF. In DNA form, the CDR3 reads TGTGCCAGCAGCGTAGCGACTAGCGGGATGGGCGAGAATGAGCAGTTCTTC.

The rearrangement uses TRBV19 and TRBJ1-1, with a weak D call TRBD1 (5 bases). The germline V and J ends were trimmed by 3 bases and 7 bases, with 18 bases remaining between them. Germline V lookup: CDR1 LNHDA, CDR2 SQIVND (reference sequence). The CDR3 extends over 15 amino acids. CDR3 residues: CASSINPGEGIEAFF. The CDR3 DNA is TGTGCCAGTAGTATTAACCCTGGGGAGGGGATTGAAGCTTTCTTT.

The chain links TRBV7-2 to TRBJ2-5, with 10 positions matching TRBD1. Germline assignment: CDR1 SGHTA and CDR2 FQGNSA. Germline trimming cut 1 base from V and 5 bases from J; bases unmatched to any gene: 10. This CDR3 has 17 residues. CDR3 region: CASSLVPGTGVGETQYF. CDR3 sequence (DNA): TGTGCCAGCAGCTTAGTCCCCGGGACAGGGGTGGGCGAGACCCAGTACTTC.

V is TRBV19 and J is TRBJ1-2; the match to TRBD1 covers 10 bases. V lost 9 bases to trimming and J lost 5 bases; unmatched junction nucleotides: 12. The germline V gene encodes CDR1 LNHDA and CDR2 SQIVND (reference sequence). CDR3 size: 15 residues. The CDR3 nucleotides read TGTGCCAGCCAAAGAGGGACAGGGGAGGTTTATGGCTACACCTTC. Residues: CASQRGTGEVYGYTF. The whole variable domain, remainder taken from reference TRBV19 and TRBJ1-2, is DGGITQSPKYLFRKEGQNVTLSCEQNLNHDAMYWYRQDPGQGLRLIYYSQIVNDFQKGDIAEGYSVSREKKESFPLTVTSAQKNPTAFYLCASQRGTGEVYGYTFGSGTRLTVV.

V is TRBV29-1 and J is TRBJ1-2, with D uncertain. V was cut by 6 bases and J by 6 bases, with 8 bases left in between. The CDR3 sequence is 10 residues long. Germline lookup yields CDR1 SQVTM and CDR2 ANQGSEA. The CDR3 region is CSVLENGYTF. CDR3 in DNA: TGCAGCGTATTAGAGAATGGCTACACCTTC.

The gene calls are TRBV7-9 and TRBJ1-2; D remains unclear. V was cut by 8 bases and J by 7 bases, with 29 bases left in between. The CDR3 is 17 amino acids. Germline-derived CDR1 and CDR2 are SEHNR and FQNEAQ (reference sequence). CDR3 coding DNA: TGTGCCAGCTCCGGGCCGGCGGTCATCCGGGATCGACCTGGCTACACCTTC. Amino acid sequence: CASSGPAVIRDRPGYTF.

The CDR3 reads CASSPGLAGPNTGELFF. The CDR3 DNA is TGTGCCAGCAGCCCCGGACTAGCGGGTCCGAACACCGGGGAGCTGTTTTTT. The rearrangement joins TRBV6-2 or TRBV6-3 to TRBJ2-2, with 11 bases lining up with TRBD2. The CDR3 covers 17 residues. Trimming took 6 bases from V and 0 from J; bases not matched to a gene: 6. The germline V gene has CDR1 MNHEY and CDR2 SVGEGT.

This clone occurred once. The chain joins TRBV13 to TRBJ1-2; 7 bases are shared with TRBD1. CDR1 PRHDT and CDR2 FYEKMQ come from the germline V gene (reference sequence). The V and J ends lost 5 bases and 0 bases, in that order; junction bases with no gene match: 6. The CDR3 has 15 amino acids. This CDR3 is CASSPGQTANYGYTF. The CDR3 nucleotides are TGTGCCAGCAGCCCGGGACAGACAGCTAACTATGGCTACACCTTC.

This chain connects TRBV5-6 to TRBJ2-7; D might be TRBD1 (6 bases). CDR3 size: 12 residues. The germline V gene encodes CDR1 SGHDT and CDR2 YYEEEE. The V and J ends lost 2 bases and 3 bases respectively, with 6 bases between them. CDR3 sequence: CASSLQGYEQYF. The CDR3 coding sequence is TGTGCCAGCAGCTTACAGGGCTACGAGCAGTACTTC. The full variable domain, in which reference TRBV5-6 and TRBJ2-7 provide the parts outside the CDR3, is DAGVTQSPTHLIKTRGQQVTLRCSPKSGHDTVSWYQQALGQGPQFIFQYYEEEERQRGNFPDRFSGHQFPNYSSELNVNALLLGDSALYLCASSLQGYEQYFGPGTRLTVT.

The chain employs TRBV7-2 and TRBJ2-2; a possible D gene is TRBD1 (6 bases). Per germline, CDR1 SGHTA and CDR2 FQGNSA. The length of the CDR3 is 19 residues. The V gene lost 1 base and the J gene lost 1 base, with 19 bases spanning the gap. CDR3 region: CASSLGRGSSVENTGELFF. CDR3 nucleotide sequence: TGTGCCAGCAGCTTAGGCAGGGGTTCGTCTGTGGAGAACACCGGGGAGCTGTTTTTT.

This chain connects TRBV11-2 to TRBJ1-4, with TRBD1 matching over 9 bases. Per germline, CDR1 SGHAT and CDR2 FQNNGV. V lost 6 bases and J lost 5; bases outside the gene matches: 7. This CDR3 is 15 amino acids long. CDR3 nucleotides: TGTGCCAGCAGGGCGACAGGGGGTGAGAATGAAAAACTGTTTTTT. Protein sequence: CASRATGGENEKLFF.

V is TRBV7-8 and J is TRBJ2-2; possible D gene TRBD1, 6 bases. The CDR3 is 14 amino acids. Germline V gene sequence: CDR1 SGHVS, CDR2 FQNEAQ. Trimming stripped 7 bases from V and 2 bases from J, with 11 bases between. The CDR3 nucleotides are TGTGCCAGCAACTGGGACACTAACACCGGGGAGCTGTTTTTT. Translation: CASNWDTNTGELFF.

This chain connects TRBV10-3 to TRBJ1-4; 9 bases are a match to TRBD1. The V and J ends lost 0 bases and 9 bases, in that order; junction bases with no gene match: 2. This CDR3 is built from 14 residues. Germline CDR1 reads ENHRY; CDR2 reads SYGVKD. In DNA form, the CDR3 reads TGTGCCATCAGTGAGTCGGGACAGGGACAAAAACTGTTTTTT. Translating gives CAISESGQGQKLFF.

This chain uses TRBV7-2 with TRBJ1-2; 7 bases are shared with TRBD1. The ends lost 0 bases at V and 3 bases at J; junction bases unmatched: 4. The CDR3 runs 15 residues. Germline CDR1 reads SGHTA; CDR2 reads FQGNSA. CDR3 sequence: CASSLASGGDYGYTF. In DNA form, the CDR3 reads TGTGCCAGCAGCTTAGCATCAGGGGGAGACTATGGCTACACCTTC.

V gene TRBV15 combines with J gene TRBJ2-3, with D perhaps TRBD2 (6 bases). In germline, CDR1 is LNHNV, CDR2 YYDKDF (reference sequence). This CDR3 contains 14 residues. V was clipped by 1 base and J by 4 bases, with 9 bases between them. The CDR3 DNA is TGTGCCACCAGCAGAGGCGGGGACGCAGATACGCAGTATTTT. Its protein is CATSRGGDADTQYF.

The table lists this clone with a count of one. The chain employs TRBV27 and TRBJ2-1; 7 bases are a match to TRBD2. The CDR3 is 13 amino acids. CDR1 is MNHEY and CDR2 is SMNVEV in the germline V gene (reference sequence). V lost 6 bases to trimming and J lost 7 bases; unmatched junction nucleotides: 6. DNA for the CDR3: TGTGCCAGCAGGGCTAGCGGCGGGAATGAGCAGTTCTTC. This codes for CASRASGGNEQFF.

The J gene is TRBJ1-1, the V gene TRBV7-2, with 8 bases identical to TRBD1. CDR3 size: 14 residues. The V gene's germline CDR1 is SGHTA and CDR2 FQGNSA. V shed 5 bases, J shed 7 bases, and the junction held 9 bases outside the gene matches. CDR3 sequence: CASSGRQGIGEAFF. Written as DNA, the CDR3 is TGTGCCAGCAGCGGAAGACAGGGGATAGGTGAAGCTTTCTTT.

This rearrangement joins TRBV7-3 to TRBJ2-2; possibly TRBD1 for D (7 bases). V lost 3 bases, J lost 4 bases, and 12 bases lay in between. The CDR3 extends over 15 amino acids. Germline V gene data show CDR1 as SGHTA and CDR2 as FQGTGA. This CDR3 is CASSFGGGLTGELFF. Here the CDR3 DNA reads TGTGCCAGCAGCTTCGGAGGGGGCCTCACCGGGGAGCTGTTTTTT. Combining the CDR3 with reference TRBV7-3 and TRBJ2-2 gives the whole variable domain GAGVSQTPSNKVTEKGKYVELRCDPISGHTALYWYRQSLGQGPEFLIYFQGTGAADDSGLPNDRFFAVRPEGSVSTLKIQRTERGDSAVYLCASSFGGGLTGELFFGEGSRLTVL.

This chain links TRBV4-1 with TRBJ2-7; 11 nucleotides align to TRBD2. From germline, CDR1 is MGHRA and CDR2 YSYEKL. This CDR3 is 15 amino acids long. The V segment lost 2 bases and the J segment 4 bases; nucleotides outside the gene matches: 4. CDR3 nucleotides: TGCGCCAGCAGCCAAACTAGCGGGGGCCATTACGAGCAGTACTTC. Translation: CASSQTSGGHYEQYF.

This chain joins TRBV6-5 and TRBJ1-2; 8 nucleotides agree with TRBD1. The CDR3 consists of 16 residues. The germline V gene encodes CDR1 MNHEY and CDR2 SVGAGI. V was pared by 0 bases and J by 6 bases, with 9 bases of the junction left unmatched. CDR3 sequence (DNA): TGTGCCAGCAGTTACTCGGTTGGGCAGGGGGCAAATGGCTACACCTTC. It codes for CASSYSVGQGANGYTF.

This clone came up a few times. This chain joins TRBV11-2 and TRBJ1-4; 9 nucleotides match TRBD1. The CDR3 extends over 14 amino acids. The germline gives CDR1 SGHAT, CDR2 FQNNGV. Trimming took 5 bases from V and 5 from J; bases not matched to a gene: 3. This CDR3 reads CASSTGTGNEKLFF. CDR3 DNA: TGTGCCAGCAGCACCGGGACAGGGAATGAAAAACTGTTTTTT.

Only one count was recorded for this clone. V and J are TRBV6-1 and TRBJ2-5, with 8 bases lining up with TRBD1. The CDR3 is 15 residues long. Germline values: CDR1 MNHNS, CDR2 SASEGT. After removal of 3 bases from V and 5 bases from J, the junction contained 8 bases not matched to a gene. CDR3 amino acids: CASSEVTGGRETQYF. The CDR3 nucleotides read TGTGCCAGCAGTGAGGTTACAGGGGGGAGGGAGACCCAGTACTTC.

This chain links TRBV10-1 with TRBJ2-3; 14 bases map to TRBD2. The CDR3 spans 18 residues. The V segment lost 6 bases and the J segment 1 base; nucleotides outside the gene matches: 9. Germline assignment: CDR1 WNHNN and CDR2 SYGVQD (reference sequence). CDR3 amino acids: CASRAGTSGGSGTDTQYF. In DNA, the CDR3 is TGCGCCAGCAGAGCCGGGACTAGCGGGGGATCGGGCACAGATACGCAGTATTTT.

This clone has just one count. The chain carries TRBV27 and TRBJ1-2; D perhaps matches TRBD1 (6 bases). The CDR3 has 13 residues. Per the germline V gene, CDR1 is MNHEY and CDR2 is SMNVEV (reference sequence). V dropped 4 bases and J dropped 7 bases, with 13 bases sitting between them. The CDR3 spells CASSSKPGAGYTF. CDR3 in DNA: TGTGCCAGCAGTTCGAAGCCAGGGGCTGGCTACACCTTC.

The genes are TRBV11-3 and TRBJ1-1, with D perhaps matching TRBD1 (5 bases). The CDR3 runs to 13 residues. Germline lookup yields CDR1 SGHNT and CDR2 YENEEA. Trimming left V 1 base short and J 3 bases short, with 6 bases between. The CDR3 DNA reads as TGTGCCAGCAGCTTAGGGACATACACTGAAGCTTTCTTT. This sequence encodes CASSLGTYTEAFF.